This note documents a single T cell receptor beta chain sequence. Its antigen is unknown. The sample comes from a study of shared clonotypes between healthy human individuals. Regarding the study as a whole: A few donors shared 4.5% to 6.5% of their naive CD4 clonotypes.

Sequencing was at deep level. An even split of each subset's genomic DNA across several immunoSEQ plates was performed. In the original processing: Junction-only sequences produced by ImmunoSEQ had no quality scores, so filtering differed. Profiling relied on immunoSEQ multiplex PCR, and the TCRdb table lists in-frame clones only, not all of them. Clonal size and the V and J genes are those of that table, whereas D and trimming came from the DNA. Here the sample spans about 2.4 million clones, approximately 90% being singletons. The germline V and J ends were trimmed by 0 bases and 1 base, with 12 bases remaining between them. The CDR3 has 16 residues. Germline V CDR1 and CDR2: SGHDT, YYEEEE.

The clonotype comes from a man aged 18 to 30 in good health. V gene TRBV5-6 combines with J gene TRBJ2-3, with TRBD1 as a possible D gene (5 bases). Material: naive CD4+ T cells sorted from blood. Indicated subset: CD45RA+ positively selected. In DNA form, the CDR3 reads TGTGCCAGCAGCTTGGAAGTAGGGGCCGGCACAGATACGCAGTATTTT. Translation: CASSLEVGAGTDTQYF.